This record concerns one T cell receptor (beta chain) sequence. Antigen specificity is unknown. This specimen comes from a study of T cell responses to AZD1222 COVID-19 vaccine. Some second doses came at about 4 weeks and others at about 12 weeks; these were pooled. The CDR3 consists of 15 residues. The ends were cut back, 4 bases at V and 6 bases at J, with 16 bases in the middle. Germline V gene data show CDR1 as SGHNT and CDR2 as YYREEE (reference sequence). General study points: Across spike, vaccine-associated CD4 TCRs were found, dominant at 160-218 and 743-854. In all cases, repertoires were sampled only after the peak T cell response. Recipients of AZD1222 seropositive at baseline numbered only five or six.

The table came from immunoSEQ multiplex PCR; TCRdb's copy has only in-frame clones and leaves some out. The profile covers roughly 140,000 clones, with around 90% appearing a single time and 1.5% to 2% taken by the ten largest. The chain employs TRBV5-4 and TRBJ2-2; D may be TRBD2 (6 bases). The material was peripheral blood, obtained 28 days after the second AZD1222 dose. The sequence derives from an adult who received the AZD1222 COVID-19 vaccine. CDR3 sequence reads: CASSPGGVRAGELFF. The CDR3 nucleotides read TGTGCCAGCAGCCCCGGGGGAGTTCGCGCCGGGGAGCTGTTTTTT.